These 27 T cell receptor beta chains came from one sample sequenced in a study of spatial heterogeneity in lung cancer. Each CDR3 protein is one row after TCRdb ran MiXCR on the 5' RACE reads. In the table there are about 120,000 distinct CDR3 sequences, 10% to 12% of which are singletons. Documented time point: blood at routine non-recurrence follow-up after resection. The specimen comprised PBMCs, sampled at follow-up. The source is a female donor with early-stage non-small cell lung cancer.

This clonotype has more than one count but fewer than ten. The chain joins TRBV28 to TRBJ2-1, with TRBD1 matching over 7 bases. CDR1 is MDHEN, CDR2 SYDVKM, per germline. V trimming: 5 bases; J trimming: 2 bases; junction bases outside the gene matches: 6. The CDR3 is 15 residues long. CDR3 DNA: TGTGCCAGCAGTGAGGCCGGGACAGCCTACAATGAGCAGTTCTTC. Translating it yields CASSEAGTAYNEQFF.

This clonotype was seen repeatedly, ten times or more. The chain recombines TRBV12-3 or TRBV12-4 with TRBJ2-1; D possibly uses TRBD1 or TRBD2 (5 bases each). The CDR3 covers 15 residues. V lost 8 bases and J lost 2, with 16 bases in between. DNA of the CDR3: TGTGCCAGCGTTCGGGACCGGGCGGCCTACAATGAGCAGTTCTTC. This codes for CASVRDRAAYNEQFF.

In its sample, this clonotype was seen a few times. The genes are TRBV7-2 and TRBJ2-7; 12 bases are shared with TRBD2. The germline V gene has CDR1 SGHTA and CDR2 FQGNSA. The ends lost 2 bases at V and 9 bases at J; junction bases unmatched: 2. This CDR3 contains 13 residues. The CDR3 DNA sequence: TGTGCCAGCAGCTTATCTAGCGGGAGGGTGCAGTACGTC. Amino acids: CASSLSSGRVQYV.

This clonotype turned up a few times. The rearrangement joins TRBV6-6 to TRBJ1-5; unclear D gene. The CDR3 totals 12 residues. Per germline, CDR1 MNHNY and CDR2 SVGAGI (reference sequence). The V and J ends lost 2 bases and 7 bases respectively, with 6 bases between them. In nucleotides, the CDR3 is TGTGCCAGCAGTTACCCTAGGCAGCCCCAGCATTTT. Protein: CASSYPRQPQHF.

CDR3 sequence reads: CASSLGLTSPRGKFF. The CDR3 DNA sequence: TGTGCCAGCAGCTTAGGCTTAACCTCCCCTAGGGGAAAGTTCTTC. The chain is built from TRBV7-2 and TRBJ2-1; a possible D gene is TRBD1 (5 bases). The ends were cut back, 1 base at V and 14 bases at J, with 21 bases in the middle. The germline V gene has CDR1 SGHTA and CDR2 FQGNSA. The CDR3 covers 15 residues.

The table lists this clonotype with a few counts. This chain links TRBV5-6 with TRBJ1-1; the match to TRBD1 covers 11 bases. V lost 1 base, J lost 11 bases, and 10 bases stayed unmatched. The CDR3 is 15 amino acids. CDR1 and CDR2 (germline): SGHDT, YYEEEE. The CDR3 loop is CASSLWTGGVLRAFF. In DNA, the CDR3 is TGTGCCAGCAGCTTGTGGACAGGGGGCGTCCTCAGGGCTTTCTTT.

There are many counts of this clonotype. The rearrangement joins TRBV6-6 to TRBJ2-5; TRBD1 is a possible D gene (6 bases). Trimming shortened V by 7 bases and J by 6 bases, and 18 bases separated the two germline ends. Germline-derived CDR1 and CDR2 are MNHNY and SVGAGI (reference sequence). CDR3 length equals 14 residues. The CDR3 protein is CASTQQGKLKTQYF. Here the CDR3 DNA reads TGTGCCAGCACCCAGCAGGGGAAATTAAAGACCCAGTACTTC.

This clonotype was recorded many times. The chain carries TRBV5-1 and TRBJ2-3; 10 bases are shared with TRBD2. V was pared by 0 bases and J by 2 bases, with 6 bases of the junction left unmatched. The CDR3 totals 17 residues. Germline V gene lookup returns CDR1 SGHRS and CDR2 YFSETQ. CDR3 DNA sequence: TGCGCCAGCAGCTTGGAACTAGCGGGACCCGCCACAGATACGCAGTATTTT. This translates into CASSLELAGPATDTQYF.

This clonotype has ten or more counts. This chain links TRBV7-6 with TRBJ1-1; D unresolved. Germline CDR1 and CDR2: SGHVS and FNYEAQ. The CDR3 contains 16 residues. Trimming stripped 2 bases from V and 4 bases from J, with 17 bases between. DNA for the CDR3: TGTGCCAGCAGCTTATCGGCACAGACGGGGAGCACTGAAGCTTTCTTT. Its protein product is CASSLSAQTGSTEAFF.

This clonotype was recorded at least ten times. This rearrangement joins TRBV7-9 to TRBJ2-2; D possibly matches TRBD1 or TRBD2 (6 bases each). The V gene lost 5 bases and the J gene lost 1 base, with 20 bases spanning the gap. Germline V gene sequence: CDR1 SEHNR, CDR2 FQNEAQ (reference sequence). CDR3 length: 18 amino acids. The CDR3 coding sequence is TGTGCCAGCAGCCACCCTGTTCGGGGGACAAAGAACACCGGGGAGCTGTTTTTT. Its translation is CASSHPVRGTKNTGELFF.

This clonotype was observed a few times. V and J are TRBV14 and TRBJ1-1; 10 bases align to TRBD1. V lost 6 bases to trimming and J lost 5 bases; unmatched junction nucleotides: 6. The CDR3 extends over 14 amino acids. The germline CDR1 and CDR2 sequences are SGHDN and FVKESK. The CDR3 nucleotides read TGTGCCAGCAGTCGACAGGGGGCTATTACTGAAGCTTTCTTT. Its protein is CASSRQGAITEAFF.

This clonotype was detected ten times or more. The chain links TRBV5-4 to TRBJ2-4; possible D gene TRBD2, 5 bases. Trimming removed 0 bases from V and 8 bases from J, with 9 bases in between. Per germline, CDR1 SGHNT and CDR2 YYREEE (reference sequence). The CDR3 covers 13 residues. This CDR3 is CASSLAAADIQYF. CDR3 coding DNA: TGTGCCAGCAGCTTGGCGGCAGCGGACATTCAGTACTTC.

This chain connects TRBV20-1 to TRBJ1-4; D not certain. Germline CDR1 DFQATT, CDR2 SNEGSKA (reference sequence). The CDR3 runs to 13 residues. Trimming removed 1 base from V and 7 bases from J, with 10 bases in between. The CDR3 spells CSARVGGGEKLFF. CDR3 bases: TGCAGTGCTAGAGTGGGAGGTGGTGAAAAACTGTTTTTT.

This clonotype was found many times. The chain uses TRBV25-1 and TRBJ2-2, with unresolved D. V dropped 1 base and J dropped 3 bases, with 9 bases sitting between them. Germline CDR1 reads MGHDK; CDR2 reads SYGVNS. CDR3 size: 15 residues. The CDR3 DNA reads TGTGCCAGCAGTGAATGGGCCCAAGACACCGGGGAGCTGTTTTTT. It yields the protein CASSEWAQDTGELFF. Combining the CDR3 with reference TRBV25-1 and TRBJ2-2 gives the whole variable domain EADIYQTPRYLVIGTGKKITLECSQTMGHDKMYWYQQDPGMELHLIHYSYGVNSTEKGDLSSESTVSRIRTEHFPLTLESARPSHTSQYLCASSEWAQDTGELFFGEGSRLTVL.

The DNA for the CDR3 is TGTGCCAGCAGCCTTCCCGGGACTAGCAGCAATGAGCAGTTCTTC. As protein: CASSLPGTSSNEQFF. The chain joins TRBV4-2 to TRBJ2-1; 9 positions match TRBD2. J was trimmed by 6 bases and V by 4 bases; bases with no gene match: 7. Germline lookup yields CDR1 LGHNA and CDR2 YNFKEQ. This CDR3 region has 15 residues.

The chain couples TRBV28 to TRBJ1-5; D is unclear. This CDR3 has 16 residues. V lost 3 bases and J lost 1, with 13 bases in between. Germline V CDR1 and CDR2: MDHEN, SYDVKM. CDR3 nucleotides: TGTGCCAGCAGTTTTGTCTGGCGTGGGAGCAATCAGCCCCAGCATTTT. Translation: CASSFVWRGSNQPQHF.

The sample holds many counts of this clonotype. V and J are TRBV27 and TRBJ2-5; 8 nucleotides align to TRBD2. Germline lookup yields CDR1 MNHEY and CDR2 SMNVEV (reference sequence). The V gene end was trimmed by 4 bases and the J gene end by 5 bases; junction bases not matched to a gene: 6. The CDR3 is made up of 14 amino acids. CDR3 sequence: CASSSGGAGETQYF. The CDR3 DNA follows: TGTGCCAGCAGTTCGGGGGGGGCGGGGGAGACCCAGTACTTC.

The rearrangement uses TRBV10-3 and TRBJ2-7; 7 nucleotides line up with TRBD2. CDR1 ENHRY and CDR2 SYGVKD come from the germline V gene. The V and J ends lost 4 bases and 4 bases, in that order; junction bases with no gene match: 7. This CDR3 is built from 14 residues. Here the CDR3 reads CAISAGGGVYEQYV. The CDR3 DNA follows: TGTGCCATCAGTGCGGGAGGTGGGGTATACGAGCAGTACGTC.

The chain couples TRBV5-4 to TRBJ2-1, with TRBD1 matching over 12 bases. V lost 4 bases to trimming and J lost 7 bases; unmatched junction nucleotides: 6. The CDR3 length is 15 residues. In germline, CDR1 is SGHNT, CDR2 YYREEE (reference sequence). As DNA, the CDR3 is TGTGCCAGCAGCGACCGGGACAGGGGGCGGAATGAGCAGTTCTTC. Its protein product is CASSDRDRGRNEQFF. The full variable domain, in which reference TRBV5-4 and TRBJ2-1 provide the parts outside the CDR3, is ETGVTQSPTHLIKTRGQQVTLRCSSQSGHNTVSWYQQALGQGPQFIFQYYREEENGRGNFPPRFSGLQFPNYSSELNVNALELDDSALYLCASSDRDRGRNEQFFGPGTRLTVL.

This clonotype was counted between two and nine times. The chain links TRBV6-1 to TRBJ2-2; D unresolved. The V gene lost 4 bases and the J gene lost 0 bases, with 15 bases spanning the gap. Germline assignment: CDR1 MNHNS and CDR2 SASEGT. The CDR3 loop spans 17 amino acids. As DNA, the CDR3 is TGTGCCAGCAGTGGAAGAAAGAACTTCCCGAACACCGGGGAGCTGTTTTTT. Translating it yields CASSGRKNFPNTGELFF.

This clonotype was recorded a few times. The genes are TRBV20-1 and TRBJ2-3, with D tentatively TRBD1 (6 bases). Germline CDR1 DFQATT, CDR2 SNEGSKA (reference sequence). Trimming cost V 6 bases and J 2 bases, with 12 bases left between them. The CDR3 has 13 residues. In DNA, the CDR3 is TGCAGTGCGCCAGGGGAGTACACAGATACGCAGTATTTT. It codes for CSAPGEYTDTQYF.

This clonotype was seen a few times. The chain carries TRBV5-1 and TRBJ2-7; D is undetermined. The CDR3 consists of 13 residues. Trimming took off 0 bases at V and 3 bases at J, with 7 bases between the two ends. The germline V gene has CDR1 SGHRS and CDR2 YFSETQ. The CDR3 DNA reads as TGCGCCAGCAGCTTGGAGCGATACTACGAGCAGTACTTC. It yields the protein CASSLERYYEQYF.

This clonotype was seen a few times. The V call is TRBV24-1, the J call TRBJ2-1; 11 nucleotides match TRBD2. The V gene end was trimmed by 4 bases and the J gene end by 10 bases; junction bases not matched to a gene: 8. The CDR3 spans 15 residues. CDR1 and CDR2 (germline): KGHDR, SFDVKD. The CDR3 is CATSDGGLAEGEQFF. The CDR3 DNA follows: TGTGCCACCAGTGACGGGGGACTAGCGGAGGGGGAGCAGTTCTTC.

This clonotype was found a few times. V usage is TRBV5-1 and J usage is TRBJ2-3, with 7 bases that match TRBD2. V trimming: 4 bases; J trimming: 0 bases; junction bases outside the gene matches: 8. This CDR3 region has 16 residues. Germline V CDR1 and CDR2: SGHRS, YFSETQ. The DNA of the CDR3 is TGCGCCAGCAGCCCCTTGGGACTACCTAGCACAGATACGCAGTATTTT. Its protein is CASSPLGLPSTDTQYF.

This chain uses TRBV19 with TRBJ2-7; 10 positions agree with TRBD1. Trimming removed 7 bases from V and 6 bases from J; junction bases left unmatched: 9. The CDR3 totals 14 residues. The germline V gene has CDR1 LNHDA and CDR2 SQIVND (reference sequence). This CDR3 is CASNSGTGVFEQYF. CDR3 nucleotide sequence: TGTGCCAGTAACTCCGGGACAGGGGTTTTCGAGCAGTACTTC.

This clonotype has more than one count but fewer than ten. The genes are TRBV9 and TRBJ2-1; no firm D call. Looked up from germline, CDR1 is SGDLS and CDR2 is YYNGEE. Deletions cut 4 bases from V and 0 bases from J, with 14 bases between. This CDR3 comprises 16 residues. The CDR3 DNA is TGTGCCAGCAGCCTCAACAGAGACCGCTCCTACAATGAGCAGTTCTTC. Its translation: CASSLNRDRSYNEQFF.

CDR3 protein: CASSLDPLETQYF. The DNA for the CDR3 is TGTGCCAGCAGCTTGGACCCATTGGAGACCCAGTACTTC. The V call is TRBV5-4, the J call TRBJ2-5, with D hard to call. The CDR3 loop spans 13 amino acids. CDR1 SGHNT and CDR2 YYREEE come from the germline V gene (reference sequence). Trimming left V 0 bases short and J 5 bases short, with 8 bases between.